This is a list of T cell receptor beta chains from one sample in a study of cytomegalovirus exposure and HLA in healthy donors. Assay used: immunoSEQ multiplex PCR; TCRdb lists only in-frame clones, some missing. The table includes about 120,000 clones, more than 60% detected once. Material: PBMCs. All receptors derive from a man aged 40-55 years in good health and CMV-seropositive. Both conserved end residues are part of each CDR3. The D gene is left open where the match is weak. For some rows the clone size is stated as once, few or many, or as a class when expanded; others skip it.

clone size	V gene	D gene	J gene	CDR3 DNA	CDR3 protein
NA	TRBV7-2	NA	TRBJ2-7	TGTGCCAGCAGCTTAGGTCAAGGACAGAAGAGATACGAGCAGTACTTC	CASSLGQGQKRYEQYF
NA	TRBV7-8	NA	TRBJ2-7	TGTGCCAGCAGCTCCTATGTGGGAGGCTCCTACGAGCAGTACTTC	CASSSYVGGSYEQYF
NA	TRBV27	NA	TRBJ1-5	TGTGCCAGCAGTCCTCTAATGGAGTCCGGCTCCAATCAGCCCCAGCATTTT	CASSPLMESGSNQPQHF
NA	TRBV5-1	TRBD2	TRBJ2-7	TGCGCCAGTACGCCGGGACTAGCGGGAGCGTTATCCTACGAGCAGTACTTC	CASTPGLAGALSYEQYF
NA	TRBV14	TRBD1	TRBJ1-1	TGTGCCAGCAGCCGGTACAGGGGTCTTGAAGCTTTCTTT	CASSRYRGLEAFF
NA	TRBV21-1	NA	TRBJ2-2	TGTGCCAGCAGCAAAGGTGGCCCCACCGGGGAGCTGTTTTTT	CASSKGGPTGELFF
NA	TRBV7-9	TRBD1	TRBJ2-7	TGTGCCAGCACCTTAACGGGACAGGGGGGCGAGCAGTACTTC	CASTLTGQGGEQYF
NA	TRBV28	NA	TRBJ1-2	TGTGCCAGCAGTCCGGGGACATTCCCCCTCTACACCTTC	CASSPGTFPLYTF
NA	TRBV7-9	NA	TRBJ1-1	TGTGCCAGCAGCTTAGGAAATAACAGGGCTAATTCGTTCACTGAAGCTTTCTTT	CASSLGNNRANSFTEAFF
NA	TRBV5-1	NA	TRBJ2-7	TGCGCCAGCAGCTTGGCCCGGGGATTCGAGCAGTACTTC	CASSLARGFEQYF
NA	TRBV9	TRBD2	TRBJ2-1	TGTGCCAGCAGGCCCAGCGGGACCTCCTACAATGAGCAGTTCTTC	CASRPSGTSYNEQFF
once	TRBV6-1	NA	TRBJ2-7	TGTGCCAGCAGTGACCCGGGGGTCCCGAGACAGGGACTCCTCTCCTACGAGCAGTACTTC	CASSDPGVPRQGLLSYEQYF
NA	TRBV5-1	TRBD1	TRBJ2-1	TGCGCCAGCAGCTCAGGGTCCAATACAGGGGGCGAGCAGTTCTTC	CASSSGSNTGGEQFF
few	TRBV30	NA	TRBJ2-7	TGTGCCTGGAGTGCGGACGAGCAGTACTTC	CAWSADEQYF
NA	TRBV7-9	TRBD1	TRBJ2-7	TGTGCCAGCAGCTTAGAGGACAGGGCCTCCTACGAGCAGTACTTC	CASSLEDRASYEQYF
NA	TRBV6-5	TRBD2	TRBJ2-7	TGTGCCAGCAGGACGGGATTTAGCGGGATCTACGAGCAGTACTTC	CASRTGFSGIYEQYF
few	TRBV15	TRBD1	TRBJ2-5	TGTGCCACCAGCAGGTGGACAGGGCAAGAGACCCAGTACTTC	CATSRWTGQETQYF
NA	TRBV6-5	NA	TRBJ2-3	TGTGCCAGCAGTTACTCGGGAGGAACCCCAGATACGCAGTATTTT	CASSYSGGTPDTQYF
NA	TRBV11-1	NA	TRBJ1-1	TGTGCCAGCACCGGGGTGCACACTGAAGCTTTCTTT	CASTGVHTEAFF
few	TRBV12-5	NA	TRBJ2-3	TGTGCTAGTGGTTTGGGACAGCTCACAGATACGCAGTATTTT	CASGLGQLTDTQYF
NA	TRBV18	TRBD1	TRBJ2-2	TGTGCCAGCTCACCATTTTCCGGGACAGATAACACGGGGGAGCTGTTTTTT	CASSPFSGTDNTGELFF
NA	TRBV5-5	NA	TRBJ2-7	TGTGCCAGCAGCTTGCTGGGAGACTACGAGCAGTACTTC	CASSLLGDYEQYF
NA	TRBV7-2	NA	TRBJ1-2	TGTGCCAGCAGCAGCGGGACACATTATGGCTACACCTTC	CASSSGTHYGYTF
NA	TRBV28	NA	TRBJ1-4	TGTGCCAGCAGTCATGGAGGGGACGGGGTAGGGAATGAAAAACTGTTTTTT	CASSHGGDGVGNEKLFF
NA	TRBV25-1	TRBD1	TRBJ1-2	TGTGCCAGCAGTGAACCCCTAGGGGGCGGCTATGGCTACACCTTC	CASSEPLGGGYGYTF
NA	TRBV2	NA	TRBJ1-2	TGTGCCAGCAGTGATCAGGGGAACTATGGCTACACCTTC	CASSDQGNYGYTF
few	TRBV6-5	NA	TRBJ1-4	TGTGCCAGCAGTAACCCGGACAGAGATGAAAAACTGTTTTTT	CASSNPDRDEKLFF
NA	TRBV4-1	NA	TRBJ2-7	TGCGCCAGCAGCCCTCAGGTGGCCTACGAGCAGTACTTC	CASSPQVAYEQYF
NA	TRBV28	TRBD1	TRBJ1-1	TGTGCCAGCAGTTCGACAGGGCTCAACACTGAAGCTTTCTTT	CASSSTGLNTEAFF
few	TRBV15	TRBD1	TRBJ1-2	TGTGCCACCAGCGTACAGGGGTCGACTAACTATGGCTACACCTTC	CATSVQGSTNYGYTF
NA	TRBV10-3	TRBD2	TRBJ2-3	TGTGCCGCGAAACTAGCGGGAGGCACAGATACGCAGTATTTT	CAAKLAGGTDTQYF
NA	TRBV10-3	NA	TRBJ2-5	TGTGCCATCAGTCCTACAGATCAAGAGACCCAGTACTTC	CAISPTDQETQYF
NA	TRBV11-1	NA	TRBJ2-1	TGTGCCAGCAACCACCCTCGGGTAGGACAGCGTAAACGGAATGAGCAGTTCTTC	CASNHPRVGQRKRNEQFF
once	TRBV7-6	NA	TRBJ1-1	TGTGCCAGCAGCCATTCTTCGGTGGGAGGCAGCACTGAAGCTTTCTTT	CASSHSSVGGSTEAFF
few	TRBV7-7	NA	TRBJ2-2	TGTGCCAGCAGCCCAAGGGGTGGCGGGGAGCTGTTTTTT	CASSPRGGGELFF
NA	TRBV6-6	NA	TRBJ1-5	TGTGCCAGCAGTTACTCCGACAGGTCCTTGAATCAGCCCCAGCATTTT	CASSYSDRSLNQPQHF
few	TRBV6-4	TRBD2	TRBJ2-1	TGTGCCAGCAGCGCAGGGCGGGAGTCCTACAATGAGCAGTTCTTC	CASSAGRESYNEQFF
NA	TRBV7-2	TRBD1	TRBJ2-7	TGTGCCAGCAGCTTACCCTGGGACAGCGAGAGGGAGCAGTACTTC	CASSLPWDSEREQYF
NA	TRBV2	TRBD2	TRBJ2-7	TGTGCCAGCAGGATCCCGGGTAGCGGGAGGGGTAACGAGCAGTACTTC	CASRIPGSGRGNEQYF
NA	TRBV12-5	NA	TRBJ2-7	TGTGCCAGGGCTTTTAAGTCCGAGCAGTACTTC	CARAFKSEQYF
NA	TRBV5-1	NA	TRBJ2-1	TGCGCCAGCAGCTTGGCCCTCAATGAGCAGTTCTTC	CASSLALNEQFF
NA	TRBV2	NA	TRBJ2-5	TGTGCCAGCAGTGAAGACAACCACCAAGAGACCCAGTACTTC	CASSEDNHQETQYF
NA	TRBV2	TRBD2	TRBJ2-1	TGTGCCAGCGGTGAGGCGAGCGGGGGGGCCCATGAGCAGTTCTTC	CASGEASGGAHEQFF
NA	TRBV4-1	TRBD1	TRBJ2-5	TGCGCCAGCAGCCGAGTCGGGACAGGGCAAGAGACCCAGTACTTC	CASSRVGTGQETQYF
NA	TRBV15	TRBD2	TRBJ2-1	TGTGCCACCAGCAGAGACGGGGGAGGGAATGAGCAGTTCTTC	CATSRDGGGNEQFF
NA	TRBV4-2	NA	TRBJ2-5	TGTGCCAGCAGCGCCGTGGGGGGTAACCAAGAGACCCAGTACTTC	CASSAVGGNQETQYF
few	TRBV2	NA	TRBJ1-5	TGTGCCAGCAGCCCCTTAGGCAATCAGCCCCAGCATTTT	CASSPLGNQPQHF
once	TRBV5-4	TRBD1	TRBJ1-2	TGTGCCAGCAGGGGGTGGACAGGATCCGGCTACACCTTC	CASRGWTGSGYTF
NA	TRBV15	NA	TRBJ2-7	TGTGCCACCAGCTCAATGCCCGGGATTAACTACGAGCAGTACTTC	CATSSMPGINYEQYF
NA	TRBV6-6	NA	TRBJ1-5	TGTGCCAGCAGTTACGTGGCAGGGCGTCAGCCCCAGCATTTT	CASSYVAGRQPQHF
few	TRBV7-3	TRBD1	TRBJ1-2	TGTGCCAGCAGCCCGACAGGGAGTGGGGCCTACACCTTC	CASSPTGSGAYTF
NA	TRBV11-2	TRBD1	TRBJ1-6	TGTGCCAGCAGCCGTAGGACAGGGAATTCACCCCTCCACTTT	CASSRRTGNSPLHF
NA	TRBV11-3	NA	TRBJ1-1	TGTGCCAGCAGCAGTTTGGCGAACACTGAAGCTTTCTTT	CASSSLANTEAFF
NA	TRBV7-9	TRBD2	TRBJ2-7	TGTGCCAGCAGCGTGCTTAGCGGGACCCTCTACGAGCAGTACTTC	CASSVLSGTLYEQYF
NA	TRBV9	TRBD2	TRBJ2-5	TGTGCCAGCAGCGTAGTGGGACTAGCCACGGAGACCCAGTACTTC	CASSVVGLATETQYF